This T cell receptor (beta chain) was captured by sequencing in a study of blood T cell repertoires in COVID-19. It was within 2 weeks before study entry that exposed participants met a COVID-19 case. Sequencing was performed with immunoSEQ multiplex PCR; in TCRdb, only in-frame clones are kept and a portion is missing. This sample yields approximately 220,000 clones, of which 80% to 90% are seen a single time; approximately 4.8% belongs to the top ten. The CDR3 loop spans 15 amino acids. V lost 4 bases and J lost 3, with 12 bases in between. Germline CDR1 KGHDR, CDR2 SFDVKD. The chain links TRBV24-1 to TRBJ2-1; the D gene is possibly TRBD1 (6 bases). The source material was PBMCs or T cells enriched from blood (not recorded which). This receptor was obtained from a woman aged 25 to 39 who had been exposed to COVID-19. CDR3 DNA sequence: TGTGCCACCAGTGACACAGGGTTTGACTACAATGAGCAGTTCTTC. This encodes CATSDTGFDYNEQFF.